This TCR beta chain emerged from a study of CD8+ T cells in alopecia areata. Study details: Tofacitinib was taken orally by treated patients, and the dose was 5 to 10 mg twice daily. Findings and limits, study-wide: Normal scalp showed lower clonality than lesional scalp, especially alopecia totalis/universalis. Sequencing of scalp samples also captures resident alphabeta T cells of normal skin.

Concerning this clone: Its antigen remains unidentified.

Extracted RNA was reverse transcribed, and the resulting cDNA served as sequencing template. The data were produced by immunoSEQ multiplex PCR, yet TCRdb's version contains in-frame clones alone and is incomplete. The profile covers about 150,000 clones, with 75% to 90% appearing a single time and about 15% taken by the ten largest. Peripheral blood samples and lesional scalp punch biopsies were obtained from alopecia areata patients. The CDR3 has 15 amino acids. V dropped 5 bases and J dropped 1; count of bases not matched to a gene: 6. Germline-derived CDR1 and CDR2 are WNHNN and SYGVQD (reference sequence).

This receptor was taken from a human donor with alopecia areata. Specimen: CD8+ T cells sorted from blood, collected at week 0. The chain has TRBV10-1 and TRBJ2-7; 9 nucleotides match TRBD1. CDR3 protein: CASSLGQGGSYEQYF. CDR3 sequence (DNA): TGCGCCAGCAGTCTGGGACAGGGAGGGTCCTACGAGCAGTACTTC.